The rows below give T cell receptor beta chains drawn from one sample of a study of OX40 agonist ivuxolimab in advanced cancers. This table comes from immunoSEQ multiplex PCR, and its TCRdb copy is limited to in-frame clones, with some not included. The sample includes tens of thousands of clones, 88% seen only once; the top ten take 2.5% to 3%. The sample in question was CD4+ or CD8+ T cells sorted from blood, obtained in a trial of the OX40 agonist ivuxolimab. The receptors derive from an adult with an advanced solid tumor such as melanoma, head and neck, liver or kidney cancer. CDR3s include the opening cysteine and the closing phenylalanine or tryptophan. Fields, in order: CDR3 DNA, CDR3 protein, clone size, V gene, J gene, D gene. The D gene is left open where the match is weak. Only part of the rows carry a size: once, few, many, or a class if the clone is expanded.

CDR3nt: TGTGCCAGCAGTTTAGAGTCAAAGGGTTCCGGGGAGCTGTTTTTT; CDR3aa: CASSLESKGSGELFF; abundance: NA; v_gene: TRBV28; j_gene: TRBJ2-2; d_gene: NA
CDR3nt: TGTGCCAGCAGCAACACAGGGGTCTGGGATTCTGGGGCCAACGTCCTGACTTTC; CDR3aa: CASSNTGVWDSGANVLTF; abundance: NA; v_gene: TRBV4-2; j_gene: TRBJ2-6; d_gene: TRBD1
CDR3nt: TGTGCCAGCAGCTTGGAGGGACAGGTGATAGGTTCACCCCTCCACTTT; CDR3aa: CASSLEGQVIGSPLHF; abundance: NA; v_gene: TRBV5-6; j_gene: TRBJ1-6; d_gene: TRBD1
CDR3nt: TGTGCCAGCAGCCAAGGACTAGCGAAGGGAATTATTACCGGGGAGCTGTTTTTT; CDR3aa: CASSQGLAKGIITGELFF; abundance: NA; v_gene: TRBV14; j_gene: TRBJ2-2; d_gene: TRBD2
CDR3nt: TGTGCCAGCAGTGAAGCCTGGACAGCCTCCTACGAGCAGTACTTC; CDR3aa: CASSEAWTASYEQYF; abundance: NA; v_gene: TRBV6-1; j_gene: TRBJ2-7; d_gene: NA
CDR3nt: TGTGCCAGCAGTCCGGAAGGGTTCGGACGTAACTATGGCTACACCTTC; CDR3aa: CASSPEGFGRNYGYTF; abundance: NA; v_gene: TRBV27; j_gene: TRBJ1-2; d_gene: NA
CDR3nt: TGTGCCAGCAGCTTAGCGGCAGGGGGGAATGGAGGCTACACCTTC; CDR3aa: CASSLAAGGNGGYTF; abundance: NA; v_gene: TRBV7-9; j_gene: TRBJ1-2; d_gene: TRBD1
CDR3nt: TGTGCCTCTGGGGCCAACGTCCTGACTTTC; CDR3aa: CASGANVLTF; abundance: once; v_gene: TRBV11-2; j_gene: TRBJ2-6; d_gene: NA
CDR3nt: TGCAGCGCTCAGGGGGTGGGCACTGAAGCTTTCTTT; CDR3aa: CSAQGVGTEAFF; abundance: NA; v_gene: TRBV29-1; j_gene: TRBJ1-1; d_gene: TRBD1
CDR3nt: TGTGCCAGCAGTTTAGTTTTGCAGGGGTGGACCTCTGGAAACACCATATATTTT; CDR3aa: CASSLVLQGWTSGNTIYF; abundance: NA; v_gene: TRBV13; j_gene: TRBJ1-3; d_gene: NA
CDR3nt: TGTGCCAGCAGCAGGACAGGGGGCTTGGGGGAGCTGTTTTTT; CDR3aa: CASSRTGGLGELFF; abundance: NA; v_gene: TRBV27; j_gene: TRBJ2-2; d_gene: TRBD1
CDR3nt: TGTGCCAGTGACCGCGATCCTTCCTACGAGCAGTACTTC; CDR3aa: CASDRDPSYEQYF; abundance: NA; v_gene: TRBV6-5; j_gene: TRBJ2-7; d_gene: NA
CDR3nt: TGTGCTAGTGGTATGCGATCGTCCTACGAGCAGTACTTC; CDR3aa: CASGMRSSYEQYF; abundance: few; v_gene: TRBV12-5; j_gene: TRBJ2-7; d_gene: NA
CDR3nt: TGTGCCTGGAGGAGGGGAAGCTCCAATTCACCCCTCCACTTT; CDR3aa: CAWRRGSSNSPLHF; abundance: NA; v_gene: TRBV30; j_gene: TRBJ1-6; d_gene: NA
CDR3nt: TGTGCCAGCAGTCCCCACGGTAGCGTTGCCTACGAGCAGTACTTC; CDR3aa: CASSPHGSVAYEQYF; abundance: NA; v_gene: TRBV27; j_gene: TRBJ2-7; d_gene: NA
CDR3nt: TGCGCCAGCAGCTTGGCGCAGGAGTACAATGAGCAGTTCTTC; CDR3aa: CASSLAQEYNEQFF; abundance: NA; v_gene: TRBV5-1; j_gene: TRBJ2-1; d_gene: NA
CDR3nt: TGTGCCCTCGTGGGTACGGGGGGATACTACGAGCAGTACTTC; CDR3aa: CALVGTGGYYEQYF; abundance: NA; v_gene: TRBV19; j_gene: TRBJ2-7; d_gene: TRBD2
CDR3nt: TGCGCCAGCAGCTTGGGCCTAGCTGGGGAGACCCAGTACTTC; CDR3aa: CASSLGLAGETQYF; abundance: NA; v_gene: TRBV5-1; j_gene: TRBJ2-5; d_gene: NA
CDR3nt: TGTGCCAGCAGTGAAGAGAGCGGGAGACGGGCAGATACGCAGTATTTT; CDR3aa: CASSEESGRRADTQYF; abundance: NA; v_gene: TRBV2; j_gene: TRBJ2-3; d_gene: TRBD2
CDR3nt: TGTGCCAGCATGAGGGACTGGGGAAACAATGAGCAGTTCTTC; CDR3aa: CASMRDWGNNEQFF; abundance: NA; v_gene: TRBV6-1; j_gene: TRBJ2-1; d_gene: NA
CDR3nt: TGCGCCAGCAGTACCGGAGCGGGGGGGCTCGAGACCCAGTACTTC; CDR3aa: CASSTGAGGLETQYF; abundance: NA; v_gene: TRBV10-1; j_gene: TRBJ2-5; d_gene: TRBD2
CDR3nt: TGTGCCAGCAGTTACGGACAGGGCTACGAGCAGTACTTC; CDR3aa: CASSYGQGYEQYF; abundance: NA; v_gene: TRBV28; j_gene: TRBJ2-7; d_gene: TRBD1
CDR3nt: TGTGCCAGCAGCTCCCTACGGGGCGGGACTAGCACAGATACGCAGTATTTT; CDR3aa: CASSSLRGGTSTDTQYF; abundance: once; v_gene: TRBV7-8; j_gene: TRBJ2-3; d_gene: NA
CDR3nt: TGTGCCAGCAGCCCGACAGGGGCGAGGCAAGAGACCCAGTACTTC; CDR3aa: CASSPTGARQETQYF; abundance: once; v_gene: TRBV7-9; j_gene: TRBJ2-5; d_gene: TRBD1
CDR3nt: TGCGCCAGCAGCCAAGTAGGCAGGGGCCAAGGGGAGACCCAGTACTTC; CDR3aa: CASSQVGRGQGETQYF; abundance: NA; v_gene: TRBV4-1; j_gene: TRBJ2-5; d_gene: NA
CDR3nt: TGTGCCAGCAGTGGGCTAGCGGGGAGTAACCAGCAGTTCTTC; CDR3aa: CASSGLAGSNQQFF; abundance: NA; v_gene: TRBV2; j_gene: TRBJ2-1; d_gene: TRBD2
CDR3nt: TGCGCCAGCAGTCGTGGTCAGGGGGCCGATCAGCCCCAGCATTTT; CDR3aa: CASSRGQGADQPQHF; abundance: once; v_gene: TRBV10-2; j_gene: TRBJ1-5; d_gene: TRBD1
CDR3nt: TGTGCCAGCAGCTCAAAACCGCGGGAGACCCAGTACTTC; CDR3aa: CASSSKPRETQYF; abundance: NA; v_gene: TRBV11-2; j_gene: TRBJ2-5; d_gene: NA
CDR3nt: TGTGCCAGCAGCCAAAGACAGGGGTTTGAGACCCAGTACTTC; CDR3aa: CASSQRQGFETQYF; abundance: NA; v_gene: TRBV7-2; j_gene: TRBJ2-5; d_gene: TRBD1
CDR3nt: TGCAGCGTGCGAACAGGGTCCGTGGGAGGCTACACCTTC; CDR3aa: CSVRTGSVGGYTF; abundance: NA; v_gene: TRBV29-1; j_gene: TRBJ1-2; d_gene: NA
CDR3nt: TGTGCCAGCTCACCAGGGCAGCCGGAGCAGTTCTTC; CDR3aa: CASSPGQPEQFF; abundance: NA; v_gene: TRBV18; j_gene: TRBJ2-1; d_gene: NA
CDR3nt: TGTGCCAGCAGCTCCACTAGCGGGGGGGGAGAGCAGTTCTTC; CDR3aa: CASSSTSGGGEQFF; abundance: NA; v_gene: TRBV5-4; j_gene: TRBJ2-1; d_gene: TRBD2
CDR3nt: TGTGCCAGCAGCTTAGGGCGGGGGGCTACCTATACGCAGTATTTT; CDR3aa: CASSLGRGATYTQYF; abundance: NA; v_gene: TRBV11-3; j_gene: TRBJ2-3; d_gene: TRBD2
CDR3nt: TGTGCCAGCAGCACGGGACCCAGGCGGAACACTGAAGCTTTCTTT; CDR3aa: CASSTGPRRNTEAFF; abundance: once; v_gene: TRBV7-2; j_gene: TRBJ1-1; d_gene: NA
CDR3nt: TGCGCCAGCAGTGGCGGGGGACGGGGGGATACGCAGTATTTT; CDR3aa: CASSGGGRGDTQYF; abundance: NA; v_gene: TRBV10-1; j_gene: TRBJ2-3; d_gene: TRBD2
CDR3nt: TGCGCCAGCAGCCCGCTTGAGGGGACCCAAGAGACCCAGTACTTC; CDR3aa: CASSPLEGTQETQYF; abundance: NA; v_gene: TRBV5-1; j_gene: TRBJ2-5; d_gene: NA
CDR3nt: TGTGCCAGCAGTGGTCAGAGAATCAAGGGGGAGCAGTACTTC; CDR3aa: CASSGQRIKGEQYF; abundance: NA; v_gene: TRBV28; j_gene: TRBJ2-7; d_gene: NA
CDR3nt: TGTGCCAGCAGCCCGACAGGGATCAACGAGCAGTACTTC; CDR3aa: CASSPTGINEQYF; abundance: NA; v_gene: TRBV5-4; j_gene: TRBJ2-7; d_gene: TRBD1
CDR3nt: TGTGCCAGCAGCCAAGATGCGGAGGGGGTATATGGCTACACCTTC; CDR3aa: CASSQDAEGVYGYTF; abundance: NA; v_gene: TRBV5-4; j_gene: TRBJ1-2; d_gene: NA
CDR3nt: TGTGCCAGCAGCTTAGAAAGGGGTGGAAATGGCTACACCTTC; CDR3aa: CASSLERGGNGYTF; abundance: few; v_gene: TRBV7-9; j_gene: TRBJ1-2; d_gene: NA
CDR3nt: TGTGCCAGCAGCGCTAGGACAGAAGGCGAGCAGTACTTC; CDR3aa: CASSARTEGEQYF; abundance: NA; v_gene: TRBV11-3; j_gene: TRBJ2-7; d_gene: NA
CDR3nt: TGTGCCAGCAGTGTACACAGGGGGGACACCTACGAGCAGTACTTC; CDR3aa: CASSVHRGDTYEQYF; abundance: NA; v_gene: TRBV2; j_gene: TRBJ2-7; d_gene: TRBD1
CDR3nt: TGTGCCAGTAGTCAAGACAGGGCCCAAGAGACCCAGTACTTC; CDR3aa: CASSQDRAQETQYF; abundance: once; v_gene: TRBV19; j_gene: TRBJ2-5; d_gene: TRBD1
CDR3nt: TGTGCCAGCAGTTACTCGACAGGGCAAGGAAACACCATATATTTT; CDR3aa: CASSYSTGQGNTIYF; abundance: NA; v_gene: TRBV6-6; j_gene: TRBJ1-3; d_gene: TRBD1
CDR3nt: TGTGCCAGCAGCCCCCGAAAGACCGGGGCCTACGAGCAGTACTTC; CDR3aa: CASSPRKTGAYEQYF; abundance: NA; v_gene: TRBV7-9; j_gene: TRBJ2-7; d_gene: NA
CDR3nt: TGTGCCAGCAGCTCCGAGGGGGGGGAGGGCCCCGACGAGCAGTACTTC; CDR3aa: CASSSEGGEGPDEQYF; abundance: NA; v_gene: TRBV9; j_gene: TRBJ2-7; d_gene: NA
CDR3nt: TGCGCCAGCAGCCAGGGGACAGCATCTGCCTACGAGCAGTACTTC; CDR3aa: CASSQGTASAYEQYF; abundance: NA; v_gene: TRBV5-1; j_gene: TRBJ2-7; d_gene: TRBD1
CDR3nt: TGTGCCAGCAGCTTTACTAGCGGACTGAGAGGAGAGACCCAGTACTTC; CDR3aa: CASSFTSGLRGETQYF; abundance: NA; v_gene: TRBV7-8; j_gene: TRBJ2-5; d_gene: TRBD2